This passage covers 9 T cell receptor beta chains from one sample sequenced in a study of memory CD8 T cells in hepatitis C reinfection. Clones were read by immunoSEQ multiplex PCR, and TCRdb kept only the in-frame ones, dropping some. The repertoire holds 5,800 or so clones, with more than 80% as singletons. Time point specified: pre-reinfection, 55 to 20 weeks before reinfection detection. Sorted cells were sequenced directly ex vivo without any in vitro expansion. The sequencing input was naive CD8+ T cells sorted from blood. These receptors were collected from a man aged 45-60 years with hepatitis C virus infection.

This chain links TRBV7-3 with TRBJ2-5; 7 bases match TRBD1. The better agreement between TRBJ2-7 and the DNA end casts doubt on the J call. The germline CDR1 and CDR2 sequences are SGHTA and FQGTGA. This CDR3 region has 14 residues. Here the CDR3 reads CASSPGTDTYEQYF. The CDR3 DNA reads as TGTGCCAGCAGCCCCGGGACAGATACCTACGAGCAGTACTTC.

The J gene is TRBJ2-7, the V gene TRBV9; TRBD2 agrees at 10 bases. V gave up 0 bases and J gave up 5 bases; unmatched junction bases: 5. The germline V gene encodes CDR1 SGDLS and CDR2 YYNGEE. The length of the CDR3 is 15 residues. CDR3 nucleotide sequence: TGTGCCAGCAGCGTAGGCCCTAGCGGGAGAGACGAGCAGTACTTC. It encodes CASSVGPSGRDEQYF.

This chain joins TRBV14 and TRBJ2-4; TRBD2 might be the D (6 bases). The CDR3 has 14 residues. Germline loops: CDR1 SGHDN, CDR2 FVKESK. V was clipped by 1 base and J by 8 bases, with 12 bases between them. In nucleotides, the CDR3 is TGTGCCAGCAGCCAAGCGCGGGGTTTAGACATTCAGTACTTC. It specifies CASSQARGLDIQYF. Filled out from reference TRBV14 and TRBJ2-4, the complete variable domain reads EAGVTQFPSHSVIEKGQTVTLRCDPISGHDNLYWYRRVMGKEIKFLLHFVKESKQDESGMPNNRFLAERTGGTYSTLKVQPAELEDSGVYFCASSQARGLDIQYFGAGTRLSVL.

V usage is TRBV6-5 and J usage is TRBJ2-7; 7 nucleotides line up with TRBD2. Per the germline V gene, CDR1 is MNHEY and CDR2 is SVGAGI. This CDR3 region has 13 residues. The V gene end was trimmed by 5 bases and the J gene end by 2 bases; junction bases not matched to a gene: 3. The CDR3 is CASSRDYTYEQYF. CDR3 DNA: TGTGCCAGCAGTCGGGACTACACCTACGAGCAGTACTTC.

The chain employs TRBV19 and TRBJ2-7, with D hard to call. The CDR3 spans 11 residues. The V and J ends lost 6 bases and 3 bases respectively, with 6 bases between them. From germline, CDR1 is LNHDA and CDR2 SQIVND (reference sequence). This CDR3 is CASRSGYEQYF. The CDR3 DNA follows: TGTGCCAGTAGGTCAGGCTACGAGCAGTACTTC.

The rearrangement links TRBV19 to TRBJ2-3; 8 bases are shared with TRBD1. Germline lookup yields CDR1 LNHDA and CDR2 SQIVND (reference sequence). Losses at the gene ends were 7 bases for V and 4 bases for J; bases not matched to a gene: 10. The CDR3 is 15 amino acids. CDR3 DNA: TGTGCCAGTACCCTGACAGGGGTTTCGTCAGATACGCAGTATTTT. This encodes CASTLTGVSSDTQYF.

The chain has TRBV4-2 and TRBJ1-1, with 8 positions matching TRBD1. The CDR3 is 17 amino acids. The J segment lost 3 bases and the V segment lost 1 base, leaving 10 bases of the junction unmatched. The germline V gene has CDR1 LGHNA and CDR2 YNFKEQ. CDR3 amino acids: CASSQARQGAGYTEAFF. The CDR3 DNA reads as TGTGCCAGCAGCCAAGCAAGGCAGGGGGCAGGATACACTGAAGCTTTCTTT.

This clone was seen a single time. This chain uses TRBV4-3 with TRBJ2-7, with a possible D match to TRBD1 (6 bases). Trimming removed 4 bases from V and 4 bases from J, with 11 bases in between. Germline values: CDR1 LGHNA, CDR2 YSLEER. The CDR3 is made up of 13 amino acids. The CDR3 region is CASSRSRGYEQYF. The CDR3, as DNA: TGCGCCAGCAGCCGATCCAGGGGATACGAGCAGTACTTC.

The chain links TRBV19 to TRBJ2-1; 14 bases align to TRBD2. The ends lost 11 bases at V and 4 bases at J; junction bases unmatched: 7. From germline, CDR1 is LNHDA and CDR2 SQIVND (reference sequence). This CDR3 is 15 amino acids long. For the CDR3, the DNA is TGTGCCTATGATCGGACTAGCGGGAGGTACAATGAGCAGTTCTTC. It codes for CAYDRTSGRYNEQFF.